Listed below are T cell receptor beta chains from one sample, sequenced in a study of T cells after yellow fever vaccination. Via MiXCR, TCRdb re-called the 5' RACE reads, giving one row per CDR3 protein. The sample carries over 65,000 distinct CDR3 sequences, about an eighth recorded once. The sequences come from CD8+ T cells not binding an NS4B(214-222) dextramer, sorted from PBMCs, collected roughly 23 days after the first yellow fever vaccination. All receptors come from a man between 18 and 29 years old who received the YFV17D yellow fever vaccine. CDR3s include the opening cysteine and the closing phenylalanine or tryptophan. The D gene is left open where the match is weak. Size tells how often a clone was seen (once, few, many) or the class of an expanded clone, and some rows leave it out.

d_call: .; v_call: TRBV21-1; clone_size: .; j_call: TRBJ2-1; cdr3_nt: TGTGCCAGCAGCAAACGAAGGAGCAAGGGACCAGGGAATTCGCAGTTCTTC; cdr3_aa: CASSKRRSKGPGNSQFF
d_call: .; v_call: TRBV21-1; clone_size: .; j_call: TRBJ2-3; cdr3_nt: TGTGCCAGCAGCAAAGAAAGGGCCATAGAACAGGATACGCAGTATTTT; cdr3_aa: CASSKERAIEQDTQYF
d_call: TRBD1; v_call: TRBV14; clone_size: many; j_call: TRBJ2-7; cdr3_nt: TGTGCCAGCAGCCCCGGACAGGGCGCCTACGAGCAGTACTTC; cdr3_aa: CASSPGQGAYEQYF
d_call: .; v_call: TRBV4-1; clone_size: few; j_call: TRBJ2-3; cdr3_nt: TGCGCCAGCAGCCAATGGACCGTGGCGGATACGCAGTATTTT; cdr3_aa: CASSQWTVADTQYF
d_call: .; v_call: TRBV6-1; clone_size: .; j_call: TRBJ2-1; cdr3_nt: TGTGCCAGCAGTGAAGGCCCCCAGCGATGGTACCACAATGAGCAGTTCTTC; cdr3_aa: CASSEGPQRWYHNEQFF
d_call: .; v_call: TRBV4-1; clone_size: few; j_call: TRBJ2-7; cdr3_nt: TGCGCCAGCAGCCAAGATCCCTACGAGCAGTACTTC; cdr3_aa: CASSQDPYEQYF
d_call: .; v_call: TRBV29-1; clone_size: many; j_call: TRBJ2-2; cdr3_nt: TGCAGCAGTGTATCGGGCGGGGAGCTGTTTTTT; cdr3_aa: CSSVSGGELFF
d_call: .; v_call: TRBV20-1; clone_size: .; j_call: TRBJ1-2; cdr3_nt: TGCAGTGCTATTCACGGAGGCTACACCTTC; cdr3_aa: CSAIHGGYTF
d_call: .; v_call: TRBV4-2; clone_size: many; j_call: TRBJ2-5; cdr3_nt: TGTGCCAGCAGCCTAGAGGGGAAGACCCAGTACTTC; cdr3_aa: CASSLEGKTQYF
d_call: TRBD2; v_call: TRBV6-1; clone_size: .; j_call: TRBJ2-5; cdr3_nt: TGTGCCAGCAGTGAACTAGCGGGGACCCAAGAGACCCAGTACTTC; cdr3_aa: CASSELAGTQETQYF
d_call: TRBD1; v_call: TRBV6-4; clone_size: many; j_call: TRBJ2-2; cdr3_nt: TGTGCCAGCAGTGGGACAGGCACCGGGGAGCTGTTTTTT; cdr3_aa: CASSGTGTGELFF
d_call: TRBD2; v_call: TRBV6-5; clone_size: many; j_call: TRBJ2-5; cdr3_nt: TGTGCCAGCAGTTACTCCGGGACTAGCGGGGGAGAGACCCAGTACTTC; cdr3_aa: CASSYSGTSGGETQYF
d_call: .; v_call: TRBV4-1; clone_size: few; j_call: TRBJ1-1; cdr3_nt: TGCGCCAGCAGCCAAAAACCGAACACTGAAGCTTTCTTT; cdr3_aa: CASSQKPNTEAFF
d_call: .; v_call: TRBV7-9; clone_size: .; j_call: TRBJ2-2; cdr3_nt: TGTGCCAGCAGCACTGCACGAGCCGGGGAGCTGTTTTTT; cdr3_aa: CASSTARAGELFF
d_call: .; v_call: TRBV11-1; clone_size: few; j_call: TRBJ1-1; cdr3_nt: TGTGCCAGCAGCCTCGACCGGGGTACTGAAGCTTTCTTT; cdr3_aa: CASSLDRGTEAFF
d_call: TRBD1; v_call: TRBV28; clone_size: .; j_call: TRBJ2-1; cdr3_nt: TGTGCCAGCAGTTCCCCTTCGGACAGGCGGTACTCCTACAATGAGCAGTTCTTC; cdr3_aa: CASSSPSDRRYSYNEQFF
d_call: TRBD1; v_call: TRBV12-3/TRBV12-4; clone_size: few; j_call: TRBJ1-2; cdr3_nt: TGTGCCAGCAGTTTGACAGTCAGGGGGTATGGCTACACCTTC; cdr3_aa: CASSLTVRGYGYTF
d_call: .; v_call: TRBV19; clone_size: few; j_call: TRBJ1-6; cdr3_nt: TGTGCCAGTAGCCCCTACGGAGTCATCGGTTCACCCCTCCACTTT; cdr3_aa: CASSPYGVIGSPLHF
d_call: .; v_call: TRBV13; clone_size: few; j_call: TRBJ2-7; cdr3_nt: TGTGCCAGCGAATCCTCAGCCAGGACCTACGAGCAGTACTTC; cdr3_aa: CASESSARTYEQYF
d_call: .; v_call: TRBV6-5; clone_size: .; j_call: TRBJ2-7; cdr3_nt: TGTGCCAGCAGCCAACAAGGATACGAGCAGTACTTC; cdr3_aa: CASSQQGYEQYF
d_call: .; v_call: TRBV7-2; clone_size: few; j_call: TRBJ2-1; cdr3_nt: TGTGCCAGCAGCTTAGGGAGGACAGAGCAGTTCTTC; cdr3_aa: CASSLGRTEQFF
d_call: TRBD2; v_call: TRBV4-3; clone_size: .; j_call: TRBJ2-7; cdr3_nt: TGCGCCAGCAGCCAGGCGTATAGCGGGATCTCCTACGAGCAGTACTTC; cdr3_aa: CASSQAYSGISYEQYF
d_call: TRBD1; v_call: TRBV7-8; clone_size: .; j_call: TRBJ2-5; cdr3_nt: TGTGCCAGCAGCTCTCCGGGACAGGGGGTGGAAGAGACCCAGTACTTC; cdr3_aa: CASSSPGQGVEETQYF
d_call: .; v_call: TRBV20-1; clone_size: .; j_call: TRBJ1-4; cdr3_nt: TGCAGTGCTAGGGGGCAGGGGCTGGGTGAAAAACTGTTTTTT; cdr3_aa: CSARGQGLGEKLFF
d_call: .; v_call: TRBV7-9; clone_size: .; j_call: TRBJ1-1; cdr3_nt: TGTGCCAGCAGCCCCCCGGACGGGAACACTGAAGCTTTCTTT; cdr3_aa: CASSPPDGNTEAFF
d_call: TRBD1; v_call: TRBV5-5; clone_size: .; j_call: TRBJ2-5; cdr3_nt: TGTGCCAGCAGCTTCGGGGGACAGGAGCAAGAGACCCAGTACTTC; cdr3_aa: CASSFGGQEQETQYF
d_call: .; v_call: TRBV19; clone_size: .; j_call: TRBJ1-5; cdr3_nt: TGTGCCAGTAGTTGGGGGGACCATCAGCCCCAGCATTTT; cdr3_aa: CASSWGDHQPQHF
d_call: .; v_call: TRBV4-1; clone_size: .; j_call: TRBJ1-1; cdr3_nt: TGCGCCAGCAGCCAACCTGGACCCGAAGCTTTCTTT; cdr3_aa: CASSQPGPEAFF
d_call: TRBD1; v_call: TRBV12-3/TRBV12-4; clone_size: few; j_call: TRBJ1-1; cdr3_nt: TGTGCCAGCAGTTCAGGGGGCACTGAAGCTTTCTTT; cdr3_aa: CASSSGGTEAFF